This T cell receptor (beta chain) was observed in a study of blood T cell repertoires in COVID-19. Study-wide background: Some COVID-19 samples were acute and others convalescent; all came from the United States, Italy and Spain.

The V gene end was trimmed by 5 bases and the J gene end by 4 bases; junction bases not matched to a gene: 9. The CDR3 is 15 amino acids. Germline V gives CDR1 SGHNT, CDR2 YYREEE (reference sequence). Each participant's cohort was designated according to participant-reported clinical history. This table comes from immunoSEQ multiplex PCR, and its TCRdb copy is limited to in-frame clones, with some not included. The table has about 220,000 clones, over 80% seen once; the top ten hold just over 2.5%. This clonotype was obtained from a woman aged 25 to 45 with acute COVID-19. Sample: PBMCs or T cells enriched from blood (not recorded which). The V and J genes are TRBV5-4 and TRBJ1-3; 7 positions match TRBD1. This CDR3 reads CASSLGGAAGNTIYF. The CDR3 bases are TGTGCCAGCAGTTTAGGGGGCGCGGCGGGAAACACCATATATTTT. Looking up the rest from reference TRBV5-4 and TRBJ1-3 gives the full variable domain: ETGVTQSPTHLIKTRGQQVTLRCSSQSGHNTVSWYQQALGQGPQFIFQYYREEENGRGNFPPRFSGLQFPNYSSELNVNALELDDSALYLCASSLGGAAGNTIYFGEGSWLTVV.